The 21 T cell receptor beta chains given below trace back to one sample, sequenced in a study of early T cells in non-severe SARS-CoV-2 infection. TCRdb independently ran MiXCR on the 5' RACE reads; one entry per CDR3 protein. The table has about 56,000 distinct CDR3 sequences, roughly a tenth seen once. Sequenced input: whole blood. Every receptor here comes from an adult who was a healthcare worker with PCR-confirmed SARS-CoV-2 infection or an uninfected control (not recorded which).

The chain combines TRBV12-3 or TRBV12-4 with TRBJ2-7, with D maybe TRBD2 (5 bases). The length of the CDR3 is 13 residues. Trimming took off 1 base at V and 6 bases at J, with 10 bases between the two ends. CDR3 amino acids: CASSLVWGVEQYF. The CDR3 DNA follows: TGTGCCAGCAGTTTAGTTTGGGGAGTCGAGCAGTACTTC.

The rearrangement links TRBV10-3 to TRBJ2-3, with 12 bases fitting TRBD2. From germline, CDR1 is ENHRY and CDR2 SYGVKD. After removal of 6 bases from V and 5 bases from J, the junction contained 9 bases not matched to a gene. The CDR3 is 16 residues long. In DNA, the CDR3 is TGTGCCATCAGACCGACTAGCGGGAGTTCCGGAGATACGCAGTATTTT. Protein: CAIRPTSGSSGDTQYF.

This clonotype was counted only a few times. J is TRBJ2-1 and V is TRBV9, with D perhaps TRBD2 (6 bases). V lost 4 bases and J lost 6, with 8 bases in between. The germline V gene encodes CDR1 SGDLS and CDR2 YYNGEE. CDR3 length: 12 residues. DNA for the CDR3: TGTGCCAGCAGCCCCGGGGGCAATGAGCAGTTCTTC. Protein product: CASSPGGNEQFF. The variable domain in full, with the rest retrieved from reference TRBV9 and TRBJ2-1, is DSGVTQTPKHLITATGQRVTLRCSPRSGDLSVYWYQQSLDQGLQFLIQYYNGEERAKGNILERFSAQQFPDLHSELNLSSLELGDSALYFCASSPGGNEQFFGPGTRLTVL.

This chain connects TRBV19 to TRBJ1-3; tentative D call: TRBD1 (6 bases). The CDR3 consists of 16 residues. Per the germline V gene, CDR1 is LNHDA and CDR2 is SQIVND (reference sequence). Between the trimmed V and J ends, which lost 5 bases and 0 bases, there was a span of 14 bases. CDR3 in DNA: TGTGCCAGTAGTCCTGACAGGCTCCACTCTGGAAACACCATATATTTT. The encoded protein is CASSPDRLHSGNTIYF.

This clonotype has ten or more counts. The chain combines TRBV6-1 with TRBJ2-6, with TRBD2 matching over 9 bases. Germline trimming cut 5 bases from V and 5 bases from J; bases unmatched to any gene: 10. This CDR3 has 17 amino acids. Germline values: CDR1 MNHNS, CDR2 SASEGT. CDR3 in amino acids: CASSSSSGTGWANVLTF. The CDR3 region has the DNA TGTGCCAGCAGTAGTTCTAGCGGGACTGGATGGGCCAACGTCCTGACTTTC.

The chain joins TRBV5-1 to TRBJ2-3; tentatively, D is TRBD2 (6 bases). With 4 bases removed from V and 1 base from J, the gap between germline ends came to 16 bases. The CDR3 is 16 amino acids. CDR1 and CDR2 (germline): SGHRS, YFSETQ. The CDR3 DNA sequence: TGCGCCAGCAGCCCCCGAGGGACTGCTGGCACAGATACGCAGTATTTT. Protein: CASSPRGTAGTDTQYF.

This clonotype was detected many times. This chain links TRBV5-8 with TRBJ2-1; TRBD2 aligns across 8 bases. The J segment lost 0 bases and the V segment lost 4 bases, leaving 18 bases of the junction unmatched. Germline V lookup: CDR1 SGHTS, CDR2 YDEGEE. The CDR3 has 20 residues. CDR3 sequence: CASSHEGMVLREDSYNEQFF. Written as DNA, the CDR3 is TGTGCCAGCAGCCACGAGGGTATGGTCCTGCGGGAGGACTCCTACAATGAGCAGTTCTTC.

This chain uses TRBV7-6 with TRBJ2-3, with D possibly being TRBD1 or TRBD2 (5 bases each). CDR1 is SGHVS, CDR2 FNYEAQ, per germline. V was shortened by 5 bases and J by 3 bases, with 21 bases between the two germline ends. This CDR3 has 17 residues. CDR3 protein: CASSQNAGAGNTDTQYF. The CDR3 nucleotides are TGTGCCAGCAGCCAAAACGCCGGGGCCGGGAATACAGATACGCAGTATTTT.

This clonotype was seen at least ten times. The genes are TRBV6-2 or TRBV6-3 and TRBJ2-7; 12 bases line up with TRBD2. The V segment lost 5 bases and the J segment 1 base; nucleotides outside the gene matches: 12. Germline V CDR1 and CDR2: MNHEY, SVGEGT. This CDR3 spans 18 amino acids. As DNA, the CDR3 is TGTGCCAGCAGTCCCCGGACTAGCGGGATAATAGCATCCTACGAGCAGTACTTC. As protein: CASSPRTSGIIASYEQYF.

This clonotype appeared many times. The CDR3 DNA is TGCAGTGCTCGGGCGGACAGGGCTGGAAACACCATATATTTT. It specifies CSARADRAGNTIYF. The genes are TRBV20-1 and TRBJ1-3; TRBD1 agrees at 8 bases. The CDR3 has 14 amino acids. CDR1 and CDR2 (germline): DFQATT, SNEGSKA (reference sequence). The trim removed 5 bases at V and 2 bases at J, leaving 5 bases unmatched.

The table lists this clonotype with many counts. J is TRBJ2-2 and V is TRBV29-1; 7 bases are a match to TRBD1. This CDR3 comprises 13 residues. Per germline, CDR1 SQVTM and CDR2 ANQGSEA. With 7 bases clipped from V and 6 bases from J, the junction kept 8 bases outside the gene matches. The CDR3 DNA reads as TGCAGCGGAACGTCCAGGGGGTCCGGGGAGCTGTTTTTT. Protein: CSGTSRGSGELFF.

The rearrangement uses TRBV6-5 and TRBJ2-7; TRBD2 matches at 8 bases. The CDR3 is made up of 15 amino acids. J gave up 4 bases and V 2 bases, and 7 bases lay outside the gene matches. Germline lookup yields CDR1 MNHEY and CDR2 SVGAGI. DNA for the CDR3: TGTGCCAGCAGTTACGCTGCGGGGGGCACTTACGAGCAGTACTTC. Translating it yields CASSYAAGGTYEQYF.

This clonotype was picked up many times. This chain connects TRBV12-3 or TRBV12-4 to TRBJ2-1, with 8 bases identical to TRBD1. The CDR3 has 16 residues. The V gene end was trimmed by 4 bases and the J gene end by 1 base; junction bases not matched to a gene: 6. CDR3 region: CASSSTGGLSYNEQFF. In DNA form, the CDR3 reads TGTGCCAGCAGTTCCACAGGGGGTCTTTCCTACAATGAGCAGTTCTTC.

This clonotype was seen only a few times. The chain combines TRBV5-1 with TRBJ2-5; D not resolved. CDR3 length: 13 amino acids. Germline V CDR1 and CDR2: SGHRS, YFSETQ. Trimming removed 2 bases at V and 1 base at J, with 6 bases between. The CDR3 spells CASSFLIQETQYF. CDR3 sequence (DNA): TGCGCCAGCAGCTTCCTGATCCAAGAGACCCAGTACTTC.

This rearrangement joins TRBV7-3 to TRBJ2-1; D is unclear. V lost 1 base, J lost 10 bases, and 17 bases lay in between. The CDR3 totals 15 residues. Per the germline V gene, CDR1 is SGHTA and CDR2 is FQGTGA. The CDR3 coding sequence is TGTGCCAGCAGCTTAATCGGCGGAACGGTCAAAGAGCAGTTCTTC. Its translation: CASSLIGGTVKEQFF.

Note on this clonotype: With a much larger clone just one base away, this may be a read error. The gene calls are TRBV5-4 and TRBJ1-6; D is ambiguous. The CDR3 is made up of 14 amino acids. Germline V CDR1 and CDR2: SGHNT, YYREEE (reference sequence). The CDR3 sequence is CASSLGSNNSPFHF. CDR3 in DNA: TGTGCCAGCAGCTTGGGCAGCAATAATTCACCCTTCCATTTT.

The chain has TRBV2 and TRBJ2-2, with 9 bases fitting TRBD2. With 8 bases clipped from V and 4 bases from J, the junction kept 5 bases outside the gene matches. The germline CDR1 and CDR2 sequences are SNHLY and FYNNEI. This CDR3 contains 14 residues. The CDR3 bases are TGTGCCAGCCGGTTAGCGGGAGTCACCGGGGAGCTGTTTTTT. Its translation is CASRLAGVTGELFF.

This clonotype was detected many times. The rearrangement joins TRBV20-1 to TRBJ1-5; 8 nucleotides match TRBD1. V dropped 5 bases and J dropped 1; count of bases not matched to a gene: 7. The CDR3 extends over 15 amino acids. CDR1 is DFQATT, CDR2 SNEGSKA, per germline (reference sequence). The CDR3 loop is CSAAQGASSNQPQHF. The DNA for the CDR3 is TGCAGTGCTGCTCAGGGGGCGTCGAGCAATCAGCCCCAGCATTTT.

V and J are TRBV9 and TRBJ1-1; TRBD1 matches 9 bases. Germline V gene lookup returns CDR1 SGDLS and CDR2 YYNGEE. The CDR3 length is 15 residues. Trimming removed 3 bases from V and 10 bases from J; junction bases left unmatched: 13. Written as DNA, the CDR3 is TGTGCCAGCAGCGCTTATGGGACAGGGCTTATCGGAGCTTTCTTT. Protein: CASSAYGTGLIGAFF.

This clonotype was found many times. The chain recombines TRBV9 with TRBJ1-2; D uncertain. The CDR3 is 17 residues long. Germline V gene lookup returns CDR1 SGDLS and CDR2 YYNGEE. V was trimmed by 4 bases and J by 0 bases, leaving 19 bases between them. The CDR3 loop reads CASSPDGLGHPNYGYTF. CDR3 bases: TGTGCCAGCAGCCCGGATGGCCTGGGCCACCCTAACTATGGCTACACCTTC.

This clonotype was seen many times. This rearrangement joins TRBV3-1 to TRBJ2-4; D is perhaps TRBD2 (6 bases). V was pared by 0 bases and J by 8 bases, with 14 bases between. The CDR3 contains 15 residues. Germline V gene sequence: CDR1 LGHDT, CDR2 YNNKEL (reference sequence). For the CDR3, the DNA is TGTGCCAGCAGCCAAGATGTCGGGGGAGAGGACATTCAGTACTTC. This gives the protein CASSQDVGGEDIQYF. Full variable domain (missing parts from reference TRBV3-1 and TRBJ2-4): DTAVSQTPKYLVTQMGNDKSIKCEQNLGHDTMYWYKQDSKKFLKIMFSYNNKELIINETVPNRFSPKSPDKAHLNLHINSLELGDSAVYFCASSQDVGGEDIQYFGAGTRLSVL.